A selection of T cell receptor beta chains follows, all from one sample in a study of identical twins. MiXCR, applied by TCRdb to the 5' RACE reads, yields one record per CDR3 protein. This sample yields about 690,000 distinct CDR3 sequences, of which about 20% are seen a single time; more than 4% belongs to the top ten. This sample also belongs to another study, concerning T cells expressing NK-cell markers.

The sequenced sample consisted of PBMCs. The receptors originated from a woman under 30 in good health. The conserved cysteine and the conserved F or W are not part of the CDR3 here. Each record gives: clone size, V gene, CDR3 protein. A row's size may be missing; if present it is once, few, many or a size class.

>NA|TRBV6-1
ASTKGSANYGYT
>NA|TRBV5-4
AISFGVLAGGRSTDTQY
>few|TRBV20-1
SAQDRIRKNIQY
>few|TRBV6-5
ASSYSIRPAEQF
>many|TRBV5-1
ASSVGLAGTSAGELF
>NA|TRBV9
ASSVRLAPETQY
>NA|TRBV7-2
ASSRMGGRAKNIQY
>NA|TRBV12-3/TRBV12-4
ATNQGSGELF
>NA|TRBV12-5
ASGDSEDYGYT
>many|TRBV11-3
ASTPGGGGNEQY
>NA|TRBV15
ATSKGQGERVPQF
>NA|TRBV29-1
SVQRQETQY
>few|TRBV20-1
SARGVLAGVNEQF
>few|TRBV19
ASSRTAVLNTEAF
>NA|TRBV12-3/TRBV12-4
ASSLVVTGSNEQF
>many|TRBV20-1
SARDLAGYQETQY
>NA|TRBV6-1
ASSPLGRPSYNEQF
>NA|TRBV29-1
SVVAGAGTDTQY
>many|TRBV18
ASSPSQGNSPLH
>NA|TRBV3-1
ASSQAGETNYGYT
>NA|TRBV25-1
ASSEGGVRPQH
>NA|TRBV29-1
SVWIRGQQY
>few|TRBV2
ASTDGGYT
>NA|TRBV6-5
ASSYPGESGTEAF
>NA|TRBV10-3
AIRGTGLTDTQY
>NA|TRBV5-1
ASSLGTREQF
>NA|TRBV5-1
ASSFQKLVRYYNEQF
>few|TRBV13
ASSLLEVKDTEAF
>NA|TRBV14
ASSRGKGGRTSGGRSYNEQF
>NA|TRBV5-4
ASSLRQSRNEKLF
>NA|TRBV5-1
ASSLPEDIQY
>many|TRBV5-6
ASSFGLASTGELF
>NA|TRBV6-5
ASSTGQSQF